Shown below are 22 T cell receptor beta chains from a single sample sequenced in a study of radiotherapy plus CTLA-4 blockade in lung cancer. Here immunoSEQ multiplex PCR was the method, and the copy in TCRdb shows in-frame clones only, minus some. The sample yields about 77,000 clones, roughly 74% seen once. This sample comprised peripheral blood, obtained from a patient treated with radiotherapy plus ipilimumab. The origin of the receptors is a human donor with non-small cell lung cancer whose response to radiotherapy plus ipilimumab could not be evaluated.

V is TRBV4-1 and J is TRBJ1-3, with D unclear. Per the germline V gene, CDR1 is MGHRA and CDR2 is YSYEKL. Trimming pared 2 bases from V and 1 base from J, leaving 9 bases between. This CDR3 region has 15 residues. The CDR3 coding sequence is TGCGCCAGCAGCCAAACATCGCCTTCTGGAAACACCATATATTTT. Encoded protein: CASSQTSPSGNTIYF.

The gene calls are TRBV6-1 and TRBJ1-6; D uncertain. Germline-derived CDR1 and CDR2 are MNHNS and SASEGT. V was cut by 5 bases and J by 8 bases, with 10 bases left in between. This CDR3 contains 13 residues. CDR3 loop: CASSQDFDSPLHF. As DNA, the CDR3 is TGTGCCAGCAGTCAGGATTTTGATTCACCCCTCCACTTT.

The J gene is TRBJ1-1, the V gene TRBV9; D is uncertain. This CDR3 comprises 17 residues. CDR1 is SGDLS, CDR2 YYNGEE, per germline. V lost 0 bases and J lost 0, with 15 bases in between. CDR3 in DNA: TGTGCCAGCAGCGTAGCTGGCTCGCTGATGATGAACACTGAAGCTTTCTTT. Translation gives CASSVAGSLMMNTEAFF.

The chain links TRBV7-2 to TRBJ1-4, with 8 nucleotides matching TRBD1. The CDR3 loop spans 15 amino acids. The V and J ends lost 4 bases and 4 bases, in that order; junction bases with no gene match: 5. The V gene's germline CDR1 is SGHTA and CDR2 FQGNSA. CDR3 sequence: CASSSQTGVNEKLFF. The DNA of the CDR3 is TGTGCCAGCAGCTCCCAGACAGGGGTTAATGAAAAACTGTTTTTT.

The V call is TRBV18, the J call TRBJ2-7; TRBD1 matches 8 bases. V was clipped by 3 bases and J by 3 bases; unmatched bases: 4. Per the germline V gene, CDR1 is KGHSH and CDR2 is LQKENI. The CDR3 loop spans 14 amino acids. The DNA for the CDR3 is TGTGCCAGCTCACCCCGGGACAGGTACTACGAGCAGTACTTC. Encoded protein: CASSPRDRYYEQYF.

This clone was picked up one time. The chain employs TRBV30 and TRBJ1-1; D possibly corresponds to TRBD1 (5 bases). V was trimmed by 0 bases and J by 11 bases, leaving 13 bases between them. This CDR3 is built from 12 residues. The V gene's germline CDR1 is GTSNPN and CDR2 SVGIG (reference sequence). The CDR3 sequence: CAWSVQAEPAFF. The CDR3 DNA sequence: TGTGCCTGGAGTGTACAGGCGGAACCGGCTTTCTTT.

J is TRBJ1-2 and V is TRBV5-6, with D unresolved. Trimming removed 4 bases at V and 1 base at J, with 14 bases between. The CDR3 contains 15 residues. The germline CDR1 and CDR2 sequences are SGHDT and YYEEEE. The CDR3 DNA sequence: TGTGCCAGCAGCCCGTTTTGGAGGGTTAACTATGGCTACACCTTC. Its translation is CASSPFWRVNYGYTF.

CDR3 region: CASSFHRGRDQPQHF. The CDR3 DNA reads TGTGCCAGCAGTTTTCACAGGGGTCGTGATCAGCCCCAGCATTTT. This chain links TRBV28 with TRBJ1-5; 7 nucleotides align to TRBD1. The CDR3 extends over 15 amino acids. From germline, CDR1 is MDHEN and CDR2 SYDVKM. Trimming removed 3 bases from V and 5 bases from J; junction bases left unmatched: 7.

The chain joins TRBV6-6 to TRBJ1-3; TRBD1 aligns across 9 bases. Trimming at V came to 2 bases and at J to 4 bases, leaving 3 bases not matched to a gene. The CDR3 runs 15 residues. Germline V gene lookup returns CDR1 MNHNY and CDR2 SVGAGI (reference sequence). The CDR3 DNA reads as TGTGCCAGCAGTTACCCGGGACAGGGCGGAAACACCATATATTTT. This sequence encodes CASSYPGQGGNTIYF.

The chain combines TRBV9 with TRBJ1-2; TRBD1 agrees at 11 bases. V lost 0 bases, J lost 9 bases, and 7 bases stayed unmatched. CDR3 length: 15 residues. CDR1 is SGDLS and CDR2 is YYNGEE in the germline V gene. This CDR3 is CASSVALGQGGSYTF. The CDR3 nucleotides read TGTGCCAGCAGCGTAGCCCTGGGACAGGGGGGAAGCTACACCTTC.

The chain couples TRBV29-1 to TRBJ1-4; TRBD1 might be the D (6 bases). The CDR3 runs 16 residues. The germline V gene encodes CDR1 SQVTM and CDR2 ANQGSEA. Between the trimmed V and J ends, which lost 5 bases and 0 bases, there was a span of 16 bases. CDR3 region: CSVPPLAGATNEKLFF. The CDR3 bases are TGCAGCGTTCCACCGCTGGCAGGGGCAACTAATGAAAAACTGTTTTTT.

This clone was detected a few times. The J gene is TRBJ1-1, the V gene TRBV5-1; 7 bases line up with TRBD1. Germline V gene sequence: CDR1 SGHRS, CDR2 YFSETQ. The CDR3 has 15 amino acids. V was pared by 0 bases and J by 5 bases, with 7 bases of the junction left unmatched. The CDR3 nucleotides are TGCGCCAGCAGCTTGGTGACAGGGCCAGTGACTGAAGCTTTCTTT. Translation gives CASSLVTGPVTEAFF.

The CDR3 spells CASSLALAGGGETQYF. In nucleotides, the CDR3 is TGTGCCAGCAGCTTAGCACTAGCGGGGGGCGGGGAGACCCAGTACTTC. V and J are TRBV11-2 and TRBJ2-5, with 12 nucleotides matching TRBD2. The CDR3 runs 16 residues. Per the germline V gene, CDR1 is SGHAT and CDR2 is FQNNGV. With V trimmed by 1 base and J by 5 bases, 5 bases remained unmatched.

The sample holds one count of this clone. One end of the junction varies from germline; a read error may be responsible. The CDR3 sequence: CASSYGTEAFF. The CDR3 DNA sequence: TGTGCCAGCAGCTACGGGACTGAAGCTTTCTTT. V and J are TRBV5-1 and TRBJ1-1; D unresolved. This CDR3 comprises 11 residues. Germline V gene lookup returns CDR1 SGHRS and CDR2 YFSETQ.

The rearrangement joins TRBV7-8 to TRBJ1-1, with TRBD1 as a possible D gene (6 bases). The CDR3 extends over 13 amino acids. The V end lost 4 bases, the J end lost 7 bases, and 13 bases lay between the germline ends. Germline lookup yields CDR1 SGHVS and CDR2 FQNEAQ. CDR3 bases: TGTGCCAGCAGCTGGTATCAGGGGATTGAAGCTTTCTTT. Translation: CASSWYQGIEAFF.

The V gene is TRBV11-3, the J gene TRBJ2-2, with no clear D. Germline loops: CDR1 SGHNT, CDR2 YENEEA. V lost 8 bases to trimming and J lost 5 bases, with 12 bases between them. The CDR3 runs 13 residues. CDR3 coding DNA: TGTGCCAGCCACACGGCGGCTACCGGGGAGCTGTTTTTT. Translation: CASHTAATGELFF.

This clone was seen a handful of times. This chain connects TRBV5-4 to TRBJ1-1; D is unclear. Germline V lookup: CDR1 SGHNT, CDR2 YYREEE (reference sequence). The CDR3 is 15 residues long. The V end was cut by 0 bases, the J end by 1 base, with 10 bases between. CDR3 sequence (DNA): TGTGCCAGCAGCTTGGATCGACACCCGAACACTGAAGCTTTCTTT. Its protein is CASSLDRHPNTEAFF. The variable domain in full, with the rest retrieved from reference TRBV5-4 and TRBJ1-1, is ETGVTQSPTHLIKTRGQQVTLRCSSQSGHNTVSWYQQALGQGPQFIFQYYREEENGRGNFPPRFSGLQFPNYSSELNVNALELDDSALYLCASSLDRHPNTEAFFGQGTRLTVV.

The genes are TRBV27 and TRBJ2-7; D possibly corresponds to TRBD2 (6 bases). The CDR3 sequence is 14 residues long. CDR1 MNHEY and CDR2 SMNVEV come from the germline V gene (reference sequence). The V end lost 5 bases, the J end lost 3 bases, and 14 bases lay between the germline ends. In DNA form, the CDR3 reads TGTGCCAGCAGTCCCCTGGGGGGTCTCTACGAGCAGTACTTC. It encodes CASSPLGGLYEQYF.

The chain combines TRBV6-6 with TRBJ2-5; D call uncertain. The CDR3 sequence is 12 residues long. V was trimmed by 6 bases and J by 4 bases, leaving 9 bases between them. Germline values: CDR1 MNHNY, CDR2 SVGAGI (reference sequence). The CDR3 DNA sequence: TGTGCCAGCAGCTTATCTATAGAGACCCAGTACTTC. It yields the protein CASSLSIETQYF.

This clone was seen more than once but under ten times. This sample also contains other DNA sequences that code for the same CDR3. In DNA, the CDR3 is TGCGCCAGCAGCCAAGATTATTTAAATGAGCAGTTCTTC. Amino acid sequence: CASSQDYLNEQFF. The chain is built from TRBV4-1 and TRBJ2-1; D not resolved. The CDR3 has 13 amino acids. Germline-derived CDR1 and CDR2 are MGHRA and YSYEKL. Between the trimmed V and J ends, which lost 0 bases and 7 bases, there was a span of 7 bases.

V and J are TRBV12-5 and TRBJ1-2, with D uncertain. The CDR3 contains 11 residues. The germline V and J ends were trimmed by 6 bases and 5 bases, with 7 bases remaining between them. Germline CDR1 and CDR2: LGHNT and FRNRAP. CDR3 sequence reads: CASGETYGYTF. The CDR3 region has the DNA TGTGCTAGTGGGGAGACTTATGGCTACACCTTC.

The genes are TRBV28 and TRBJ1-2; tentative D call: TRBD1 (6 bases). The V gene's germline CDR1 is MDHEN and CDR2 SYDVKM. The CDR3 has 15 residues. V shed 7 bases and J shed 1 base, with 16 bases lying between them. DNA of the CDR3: TGTGCCAGCACCGTAGGGCAGGGGATTAACTATGGCTACACCTTC. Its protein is CASTVGQGINYGYTF.